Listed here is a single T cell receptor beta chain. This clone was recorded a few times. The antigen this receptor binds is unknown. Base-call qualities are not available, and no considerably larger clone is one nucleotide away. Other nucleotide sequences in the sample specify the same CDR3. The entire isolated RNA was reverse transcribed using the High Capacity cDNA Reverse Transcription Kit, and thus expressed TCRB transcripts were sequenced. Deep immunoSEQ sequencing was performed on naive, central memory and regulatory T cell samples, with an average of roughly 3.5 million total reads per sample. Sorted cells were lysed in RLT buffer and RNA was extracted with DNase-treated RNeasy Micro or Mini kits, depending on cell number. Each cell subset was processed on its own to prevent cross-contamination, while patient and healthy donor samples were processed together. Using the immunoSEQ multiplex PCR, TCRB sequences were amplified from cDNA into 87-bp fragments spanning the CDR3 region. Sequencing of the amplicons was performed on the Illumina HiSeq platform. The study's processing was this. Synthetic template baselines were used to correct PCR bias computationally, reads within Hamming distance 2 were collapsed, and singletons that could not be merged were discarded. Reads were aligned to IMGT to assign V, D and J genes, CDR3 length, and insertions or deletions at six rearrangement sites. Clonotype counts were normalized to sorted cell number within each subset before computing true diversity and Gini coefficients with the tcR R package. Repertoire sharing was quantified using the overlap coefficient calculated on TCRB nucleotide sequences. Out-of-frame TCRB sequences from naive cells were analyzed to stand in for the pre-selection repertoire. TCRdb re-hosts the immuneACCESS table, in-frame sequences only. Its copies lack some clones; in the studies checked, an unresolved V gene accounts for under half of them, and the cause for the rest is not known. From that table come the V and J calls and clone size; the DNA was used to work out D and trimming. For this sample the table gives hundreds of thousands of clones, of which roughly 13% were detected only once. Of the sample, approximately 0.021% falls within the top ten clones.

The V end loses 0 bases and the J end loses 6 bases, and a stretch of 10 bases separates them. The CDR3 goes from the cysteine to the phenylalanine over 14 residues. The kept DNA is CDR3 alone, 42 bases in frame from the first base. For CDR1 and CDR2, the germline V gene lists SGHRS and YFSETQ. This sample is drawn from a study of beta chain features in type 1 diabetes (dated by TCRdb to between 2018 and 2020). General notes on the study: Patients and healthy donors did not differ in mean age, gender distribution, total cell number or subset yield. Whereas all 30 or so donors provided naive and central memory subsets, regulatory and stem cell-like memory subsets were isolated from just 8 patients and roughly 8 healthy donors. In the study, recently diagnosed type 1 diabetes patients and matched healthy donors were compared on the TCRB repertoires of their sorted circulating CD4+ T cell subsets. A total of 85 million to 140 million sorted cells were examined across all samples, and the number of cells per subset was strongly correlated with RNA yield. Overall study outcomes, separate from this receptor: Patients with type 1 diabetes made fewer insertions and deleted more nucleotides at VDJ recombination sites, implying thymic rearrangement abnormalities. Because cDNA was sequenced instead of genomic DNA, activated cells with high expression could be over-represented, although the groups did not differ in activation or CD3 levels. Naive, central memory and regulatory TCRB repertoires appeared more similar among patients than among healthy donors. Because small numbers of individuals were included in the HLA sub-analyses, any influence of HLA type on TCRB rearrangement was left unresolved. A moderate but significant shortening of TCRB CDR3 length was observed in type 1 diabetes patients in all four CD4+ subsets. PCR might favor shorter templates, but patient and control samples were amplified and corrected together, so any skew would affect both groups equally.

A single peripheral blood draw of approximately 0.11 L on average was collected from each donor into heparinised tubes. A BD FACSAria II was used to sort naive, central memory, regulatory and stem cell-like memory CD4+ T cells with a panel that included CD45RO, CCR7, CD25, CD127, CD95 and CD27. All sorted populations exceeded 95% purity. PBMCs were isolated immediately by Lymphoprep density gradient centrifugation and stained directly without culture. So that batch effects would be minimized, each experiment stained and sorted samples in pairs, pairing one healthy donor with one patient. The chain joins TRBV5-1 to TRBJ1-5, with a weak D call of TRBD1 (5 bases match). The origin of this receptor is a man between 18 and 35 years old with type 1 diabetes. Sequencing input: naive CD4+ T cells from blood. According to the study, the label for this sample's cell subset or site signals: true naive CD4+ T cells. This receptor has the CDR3 CASSLAGDGQPQHF. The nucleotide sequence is TGCGCCAGCAGCTTGGCGGGGGACGGTCAGCCCCAGCATTTT.